This T cell receptor beta chain comes out of a study of T cell repertoires in cytomegalovirus infection. Study-wide context: Public TCR beta signatures indicated both CMV infection and matching HLA type. Study findings and constraints: CMV-specific TCR beta clonotypes restricted by HLA-C dominated the ex vivo response. The cumulative frequency of public TCR beta families identified carriers of CMV plus the relevant HLA.

About this clonotype: Antigen specificity is unknown.

This CDR3 contains 17 residues. The J segment lost 3 bases and the V segment lost 5 bases, leaving 8 bases of the junction unmatched. Each CDR3 protein is one row after TCRdb ran MiXCR on the reads. Seen here are about 360,000 distinct CDR3 sequences, around 18% observed once, and the top ten hold around 8.6%. The chain has TRBV12-3 or TRBV12-4 and TRBJ2-5; 14 bases are shared with TRBD2. The sequence was collected from a human donor in good health (CMV status not recorded). Some clones in this sample may be carry-over from other donors' samples. The sample consisted of PBMCs. The CDR3 spells CASSPGTSGSLEETQYF. The CDR3 region has the DNA TGTGCCAGCAGTCCCGGGACTAGCGGGAGCCTGGAAGAGACCCAGTACTTC.